The rows below give T cell receptor beta chains drawn from one sample of a study of PD-1 blockade in classical Hodgkin lymphoma. The data were produced by immunoSEQ multiplex PCR, yet TCRdb's version contains in-frame clones alone and is incomplete. The sample lists under 35,000 clones, 88% occurring once. The material sequenced was CD4+ T cells from blood. The receptors originated from a human donor with classical Hodgkin lymphoma. Each CDR3 is given with its conserved first and last residue. The D gene is left open where the match is weak. Not every row has a clone size; where given, it reads once, few, many or a size class.

J: TRBJ1-5
D: .
size: .
V: TRBV6-1
DNA: TGTGCCAGCCAACCCTTAAATCAGCCCCAGCATTTT
CDR3: CASQPLNQPQHF

J: TRBJ2-1
D: TRBD2
size: .
V: TRBV2
DNA: TGTGCCAGCACGGGCGGGAGAGCGCGTTTGGATGAGCAGTTCTTC
CDR3: CASTGGRARLDEQFF

J: TRBJ1-3
D: .
size: .
V: TRBV5-1
DNA: TGCGCCAGCAGCGAGGGCGTCTCTGGAAACACCATATATTTT
CDR3: CASSEGVSGNTIYF

J: TRBJ2-2
D: TRBD1
size: .
V: TRBV6-1
DNA: TGTGCCAGCAGTTCCCGGGACAGGGATACCGGGGAGCTGTTTTTT
CDR3: CASSSRDRDTGELFF

J: TRBJ1-1
D: TRBD1
size: .
V: TRBV5-6
DNA: TGTGCCAGCAGCTTACAGGGGGCAGGGAAGACTGAAGCTTTCTTT
CDR3: CASSLQGAGKTEAFF

J: TRBJ1-2
D: TRBD1
size: .
V: TRBV28
DNA: TGTGCCAGCAGTAGAAAGACAGGGGCGCTCGGTGGCTACACCTTC
CDR3: CASSRKTGALGGYTF

J: TRBJ2-3
D: TRBD2
size: .
V: TRBV5-1
DNA: TGCGCCAGCAGCCTAGGGACTAGGCGGGCAGATACGCAGTATTTT
CDR3: CASSLGTRRADTQYF

J: TRBJ2-7
D: TRBD2
size: .
V: TRBV5-1
DNA: TGCGCCAGCAGTTTGACTAGCGGGAAGTTCTACGAGCAGTACTTC
CDR3: CASSLTSGKFYEQYF

J: TRBJ1-4
D: .
size: .
V: TRBV18
DNA: TGTGCCAGCTCACCGAGGGCGGGACTGATTAATGAAAAACTGTTTTTT
CDR3: CASSPRAGLINEKLFF

J: TRBJ1-1
D: .
size: once
V: TRBV10-3
DNA: TGTGCCATCAGTGAGCAAGGCAGCTCGAACGCTTTCTTT
CDR3: CAISEQGSSNAFF

J: TRBJ1-1
D: TRBD1
size: .
V: TRBV6-1
DNA: TGTGCCAGCAGATTACAGGGGGCGAACACTGAAGCTTTCTTT
CDR3: CASRLQGANTEAFF

J: TRBJ1-1
D: .
size: .
V: TRBV10-3
DNA: TGTGCCATCAGAGGAACGCAGAACACTGAAGCTTTCTTT
CDR3: CAIRGTQNTEAFF

J: TRBJ2-3
D: .
size: .
V: TRBV6-1
DNA: TGTGCCAGCAGTGAACATCGCGACAGACACACAGATACGCAGTATTTT
CDR3: CASSEHRDRHTDTQYF

J: TRBJ2-1
D: .
size: .
V: TRBV9
DNA: TGTGCCAGCAGCGTAGCTAGGGGGGACCCAGGTGATGAGCAGTTCTTC
CDR3: CASSVARGDPGDEQFF

J: TRBJ2-3
D: .
size: .
V: TRBV5-6
DNA: TGTGCCAGCAGCCGCGGCCTAGCGATCACAGATACGCAGTATTTT
CDR3: CASSRGLAITDTQYF

J: TRBJ2-7
D: TRBD1
size: .
V: TRBV5-6
DNA: TGTGCCAGCAGCTTGGGACAGGGAATTTACGAGCAGTACTTC
CDR3: CASSLGQGIYEQYF

J: TRBJ2-7
D: TRBD2
size: .
V: TRBV18
DNA: TGTGCCAGCTCACTTTTGGGGGTAGCGGGAGACAAGCCAACTACCTACTCCTACGAGCAGTACTTC
CDR3: CASSLLGVAGDKPTTYSYEQYF

J: TRBJ1-3
D: .
size: .
V: TRBV29-1
DNA: TGCAGCGTTGCACGTAGGGACATTAACTCTGGAAACACCATATATTTT
CDR3: CSVARRDINSGNTIYF

J: TRBJ2-4
D: TRBD2
size: once
V: TRBV27
DNA: TGTGCCAGCAGTTCCTTAGCGGGGGCCGGAAACATTCAGTACTTC
CDR3: CASSSLAGAGNIQYF

J: TRBJ2-5
D: .
size: .
V: TRBV18
DNA: TGTGCCAGCTCACGCGGTTCGTCGGGATTCCAAGAGACCCAGTACTTC
CDR3: CASSRGSSGFQETQYF

J: TRBJ2-2
D: .
size: .
V: TRBV27
DNA: TGTGCCAGCAGTTTGTTCACCGGGGAGCTGTTTTTT
CDR3: CASSLFTGELFF

J: TRBJ2-1
D: .
size: .
V: TRBV15
DNA: TGTGCCACCAGCAGAGGCGGGACTTCCTACAATGAGCAGTTCTTC
CDR3: CATSRGGTSYNEQFF

J: TRBJ2-2
D: TRBD2
size: .
V: TRBV10-2
DNA: TGCGCCAGCAGGTCAAGCGGGACTAGAATTAAGGGGTTGACCGGGGAGCTGTTTTTT
CDR3: CASRSSGTRIKGLTGELFF

J: TRBJ1-1
D: .
size: .
V: TRBV5-1
DNA: TGCGCCAGCAGCGGCCGGGGGGAGGGGACTGAAGCTTTCTTT
CDR3: CASSGRGEGTEAFF

J: TRBJ2-7
D: .
size: .
V: TRBV18
DNA: TGTGCCAGCTCACCAGTCTTTGCCTCCTACGAGCAGTACTTC
CDR3: CASSPVFASYEQYF

J: TRBJ1-1
D: .
size: .
V: TRBV5-8
DNA: TGTGCCAGCAGCTCGCCAAACAGGGCTGTAAGATCAGCTTTCTTT
CDR3: CASSSPNRAVRSAFF

J: TRBJ1-3
D: .
size: .
V: TRBV18
DNA: TGTGCCAGCTCACCGGCGGGTACGCAAGCCTCTGGAAACACCATATATTTT
CDR3: CASSPAGTQASGNTIYF

J: TRBJ2-1
D: TRBD2
size: .
V: TRBV11-3
DNA: TGTGCCAGCAGCCCTATCTTTTGGACTAGCGGGAGCTACAATGAGCAGTTCTTC
CDR3: CASSPIFWTSGSYNEQFF

J: TRBJ1-2
D: .
size: few
V: TRBV29-1
DNA: TGCAGCGTTGATTCGGATGGCTACACCTTC
CDR3: CSVDSDGYTF

J: TRBJ2-7
D: TRBD1
size: .
V: TRBV5-1
DNA: TGCGCCAGCAGCCTCGGGACAGGGGTCTACGAGCAGTACTTC
CDR3: CASSLGTGVYEQYF

J: TRBJ1-2
D: TRBD1
size: few
V: TRBV27
DNA: TGTGCCAGCAGGATCCGGGACAGGGCCTCAGGCTACACCTTC
CDR3: CASRIRDRASGYTF

J: TRBJ2-1
D: .
size: once
V: TRBV4-1
DNA: TGCGCCAGCCGGGGGACTCCGTCTCCGAACAATGAGCAGTTCTTC
CDR3: CASRGTPSPNNEQFF

J: TRBJ1-2
D: TRBD1
size: .
V: TRBV28
DNA: TGTGCCAGCAGTCCGGGACAGGGTCGCGGCTACACCTTC
CDR3: CASSPGQGRGYTF

J: TRBJ2-2
D: TRBD2
size: .
V: TRBV4-2
DNA: TGTGCCAGCAGCCGTCCGGGAGGGCATCCCCCCGGGGAGCTGTTTTTT
CDR3: CASSRPGGHPPGELFF

J: TRBJ1-6
D: TRBD1
size: .
V: TRBV10-3
DNA: TGTGCCATCAGCGAGGACAGGGTTGGTTCACCCCTCCACTTT
CDR3: CAISEDRVGSPLHF

J: TRBJ1-2
D: TRBD1
size: .
V: TRBV28
DNA: TGTGCCAGCAGTGGGGACAGGATCGGCTACACCTTC
CDR3: CASSGDRIGYTF

J: TRBJ1-1
D: .
size: .
V: TRBV29-1
DNA: TGCAGCGTCTCGACAGAAGTGAACACTGAAGCTTTCTTT
CDR3: CSVSTEVNTEAFF

J: TRBJ2-1
D: .
size: .
V: TRBV29-1
DNA: TGCAGCGTTGAAAAAGACTCCTACAATGAGCAGTTCTTC
CDR3: CSVEKDSYNEQFF